Listed below are T cell receptor beta chains from one sample, sequenced in a study of graft-versus-host responses after intestinal transplantation. What these receptors recognize is not known. Using immunoSEQ multiplex PCR, the repertoire was profiled, and TCRdb retains in-frame clones only, with some absent. Of 95,000 to 150,000 clones in the sample, about 93% were seen once. The input for sequencing was unstimulated CD4+ T cells sorted from spleen or lymph node cells, taken before intestinal transplant. Receptors originate from a human donor who received an intestinal transplant. Both conserved end residues are part of each CDR3. The D gene is left open where the match is weak. Clone size is stated in some rows and not others, as once, few, many or a class when expanded.

j_gene | v_gene | abundance | d_gene | CDR3aa | CDR3nt
TRBJ1-1 | TRBV5-6 | NA | NA | CASRLRENTEAFF | TGTGCCAGCAGGTTAAGAGAGAACACTGAAGCTTTCTTT
TRBJ2-5 | TRBV27 | NA | NA | CASRRWQMETQYF | TGTGCCAGCAGGAGATGGCAAATGGAGACCCAGTACTTC
TRBJ1-4 | TRBV5-1 | NA | NA | CASSLTAATNEKLFF | TGCGCCAGCAGCTTGACAGCCGCAACTAATGAAAAACTGTTTTTT
TRBJ1-1 | TRBV6-1 | NA | NA | CASTNDGGRTEAFF | TGTGCCAGCACCAATGACGGGGGGAGGACTGAAGCTTTCTTT
TRBJ2-7 | TRBV9 | NA | TRBD2 | CASSDGLAGVDYVGEQYF | TGTGCCAGCAGCGACGGACTAGCGGGAGTCGATTACGTCGGCGAGCAGTACTTC
TRBJ2-2 | TRBV2 | once | TRBD1 | CASSLTGVNTGELFF | TGTGCCAGCAGTTTGACAGGGGTGAACACCGGGGAGCTGTTTTTT
TRBJ2-7 | TRBV11-2 | NA | NA | CASSSPLKASYEQYF | TGTGCCAGCAGCTCCCCGTTGAAGGCGTCGTACGAGCAGTACTTC
TRBJ2-4 | TRBV19 | NA | NA | CASSISGPIAKNIQYF | TGTGCCAGTAGTATCTCGGGGCCGATAGCCAAAAACATTCAGTACTTC
TRBJ2-1 | TRBV27 | once | NA | CASSHSDRLNYNEQFF | TGTGCCAGCAGTCACTCAGACAGGTTGAATTACAATGAGCAGTTCTTC
TRBJ1-3 | TRBV21-1 | NA | NA | CASTREGDRGTGNTIYF | TGTGCCAGCACAAGGGAGGGGGACAGGGGGACTGGAAACACCATATATTTT
TRBJ2-7 | TRBV7-8 | NA | TRBD2 | CASSLGELNGHGGVYEQYF | TGTGCCAGCAGCTTAGGGGAATTAAATGGCCACGGGGGGGTCTACGAGCAGTACTTC
TRBJ2-1 | TRBV9 | NA | NA | CASSVVLGEQFF | TGTGCCAGCAGCGTAGTGTTGGGTGAGCAGTTCTTC
TRBJ1-2 | TRBV18 | NA | NA | CASSPSGNNYGYTF | TGTGCCAGCTCACCATCAGGGAATAACTATGGCTACACCTTC
TRBJ1-2 | TRBV27 | NA | NA | CASSHSREGYGYTF | TGTGCCAGCAGTCACTCCAGGGAGGGATATGGCTACACCTTC
TRBJ1-1 | TRBV11-3 | NA | TRBD1 | CASSWGRGPNTEAFF | TGTGCCAGCAGCTGGGGAAGGGGGCCGAACACTGAAGCTTTCTTT
TRBJ2-3 | TRBV14 | NA | TRBD1 | CASSQARGGKRYF | TGTGCCAGCAGCCAAGCCCGAGGGGGCAAGCGGTATTTT
TRBJ2-7 | TRBV7-2 | NA | TRBD1 | CASSSIEGATVSYEQYF | TGTGCCAGCAGCTCAATCGAGGGGGCGACGGTTAGCTACGAGCAGTACTTC
TRBJ2-3 | TRBV13 | NA | TRBD2 | CASSGSGRGRALDTQYF | TGTGCCAGCAGCGGGTCGGGGCGCGGGAGGGCCTTGGATACGCAGTATTTT
TRBJ2-7 | TRBV11-2 | once | NA | CASGWGGYEQYF | TGTGCCAGCGGGTGGGGAGGCTACGAGCAGTACTTC
TRBJ2-1 | TRBV5-6 | NA | NA | CASSLGRNEQFF | TGTGCCAGCAGCTTGGGAAGGAATGAGCAGTTCTTC
TRBJ2-1 | TRBV27 | NA | TRBD2 | CASSKTRTSGMRFNEQFF | TGTGCCAGCAGTAAAACGCGGACTAGCGGGATGAGGTTCAATGAGCAGTTCTTC
TRBJ1-2 | TRBV10-3 | NA | TRBD1 | CAITPGQGKGGNYGYTF | TGTGCCATCACCCCAGGACAGGGGAAAGGAGGCAACTATGGCTACACCTTC
TRBJ2-1 | TRBV6-5 | NA | TRBD1 | CASSGQAIYNEQFF | TGTGCCAGCAGTGGACAGGCCATATACAATGAGCAGTTCTTC
TRBJ2-7 | TRBV30 | NA | TRBD2 | CAWSGPQAGEYEQYF | TGTGCCTGGAGTGGCCCCCAAGCGGGAGAATACGAGCAGTACTTC
TRBJ1-2 | TRBV6-1 | NA | NA | CASSERWDRPTYGYTF | TGTGCCAGCAGTGAACGTTGGGACCGTCCAACCTATGGCTACACCTTC
TRBJ2-2 | TRBV6-1 | NA | NA | CASGDGELFF | TGTGCCAGCGGGGACGGGGAGCTGTTTTTT
TRBJ2-1 | TRBV10-1 | NA | NA | CASIDQGSSYNEQFF | TGCGCCAGCATCGACCAGGGCAGCTCCTACAATGAGCAGTTCTTC
TRBJ2-3 | TRBV6-1 | NA | NA | CASSEGSLGQYF | TGTGCCAGCAGTGAAGGGAGTTTGGGGCAGTATTTT
TRBJ1-5 | TRBV5-1 | NA | NA | CASSFDGYQPQHF | TGCGCCAGCAGCTTTGACGGGTATCAGCCCCAGCATTTT
TRBJ2-7 | TRBV28 | NA | TRBD1 | CASSLQGAYEQYF | TGTGCCAGCAGTTTACAGGGGGCCTACGAGCAGTACTTC
TRBJ2-3 | TRBV5-1 | NA | NA | CASSRPPTDTQYF | TGCGCCAGCAGCCGGCCCCCCACAGATACGCAGTATTTT
TRBJ1-2 | TRBV28 | NA | NA | CASTGQTLKFAKGYTF | TGTGCCAGCACAGGACAGACCTTAAAATTTGCTAAGGGCTACACCTTC
TRBJ2-5 | TRBV30 | NA | NA | CAWSVGRPYQETQYF | TGTGCCTGGAGTGTTGGTCGGCCGTACCAAGAGACCCAGTACTTC
TRBJ2-7 | TRBV15 | NA | NA | CATSRDWSYEQYF | TGTGCCACCAGCAGAGATTGGAGCTACGAGCAGTACTTC
TRBJ2-2 | TRBV6-5 | NA | NA | CASSYHRDTGELFF | TGTGCCAGCAGTTATCACAGAGACACCGGGGAGCTGTTTTTT
TRBJ2-5 | TRBV5-1 | NA | TRBD1 | CASSSSGTVGTQYF | TGCGCCAGCAGCTCGTCCGGGACAGTAGGGACCCAGTACTTC
TRBJ1-2 | TRBV2 | NA | NA | CASSEGLYGYTF | TGTGCCAGCAGTGAAGGGCTGTATGGCTACACCTTC
TRBJ1-5 | TRBV6-1 | NA | NA | CASSEGNKQPQHF | TGTGCCAGCAGTGAAGGTAACAAGCAGCCCCAGCATTTT
TRBJ1-2 | TRBV18 | NA | NA | CASSPARATGYTF | TGTGCCAGCTCACCAGCCAGGGCGACTGGCTACACCTTC
TRBJ2-1 | TRBV9 | NA | NA | CASSLLRSTEQFF | TGTGCCAGCAGCCTGTTGAGGTCGACTGAGCAGTTCTTC
TRBJ2-3 | TRBV18 | NA | NA | CASSPGSGDTQYF | TGTGCCAGCTCACCCGGGTCAGGAGATACGCAGTATTTT
TRBJ2-2 | TRBV7-2 | NA | NA | CASSFFGFGLFF | TGTGCCAGCAGCTTTTTCGGGTTTGGGCTGTTTTTT
TRBJ2-7 | TRBV5-1 | NA | NA | CASSLGYEYEQYF | TGCGCCAGCAGCTTAGGGTACGAGTACGAGCAGTACTTC
TRBJ2-3 | TRBV28 | NA | TRBD2 | CASSSPYSGADTQYF | TGTGCCAGCAGTTCCCCCTATAGCGGGGCAGATACGCAGTATTTT
TRBJ2-2 | TRBV7-8 | once | NA | CASSFLRGELFF | TGTGCCAGCAGCTTCCTCCGGGGGGAGCTGTTTTTT
TRBJ2-5 | TRBV7-3 | NA | NA | CASSWGPGETQYF | TGTGCCAGCAGCTGGGGACCCGGAGAGACCCAGTACTTC
TRBJ2-7 | TRBV5-1 | NA | NA | CASSFGESYEQYF | TGCGCCAGCAGCTTTGGGGAGTCCTACGAGCAGTACTTC
TRBJ2-7 | TRBV5-6 | NA | TRBD2 | CASSFVGGFPTSYEQYF | TGTGCCAGCAGCTTCGTGGGGGGGTTCCCGACCTCCTACGAGCAGTACTTC
TRBJ2-7 | TRBV6-1 | NA | TRBD1 | CASSPQGARVYEQYF | TGTGCCAGCTCCCCTCAGGGGGCAAGGGTCTACGAGCAGTACTTC
TRBJ1-2 | TRBV5-6 | NA | NA | CASSLGTDTRSLYGYTF | TGTGCCAGCAGCTTGGGGACGGACACCCGATCCCTCTATGGCTACACCTTC
TRBJ1-1 | TRBV19 | NA | NA | CASSIVPENTEAFF | TGTGCCAGTAGTATAGTCCCAGAGAACACTGAAGCTTTCTTT
TRBJ2-5 | TRBV30 | NA | NA | CAWRSVQETQYF | TGTGCCTGGCGATCCGTACAAGAGACCCAGTACTTC
TRBJ1-5 | TRBV10-1 | once | NA | CASSEGSNQPQHF | TGCGCCAGCAGTGAAGGTAGCAATCAGCCCCAGCATTTT
TRBJ2-1 | TRBV7-2 | NA | TRBD2 | CASSLGLTLNEQFF | TGTGCCAGCAGCTTGGGACTAACCTTAAATGAGCAGTTCTTC
TRBJ2-5 | TRBV19 | NA | NA | CASSFGGGTNVQETQYF | TGTGCCAGTAGTTTCGGGGGCGGGACAAACGTACAAGAGACCCAGTACTTC
TRBJ2-7 | TRBV20-1 | NA | NA | CSAQLSYEQYF | TGCAGTGCTCAGCTTAGTTACGAGCAGTACTTC
TRBJ2-7 | TRBV27 | NA | NA | CASKPLGHEQYF | TGTGCCAGCAAACCCTTAGGCCACGAGCAGTACTTC